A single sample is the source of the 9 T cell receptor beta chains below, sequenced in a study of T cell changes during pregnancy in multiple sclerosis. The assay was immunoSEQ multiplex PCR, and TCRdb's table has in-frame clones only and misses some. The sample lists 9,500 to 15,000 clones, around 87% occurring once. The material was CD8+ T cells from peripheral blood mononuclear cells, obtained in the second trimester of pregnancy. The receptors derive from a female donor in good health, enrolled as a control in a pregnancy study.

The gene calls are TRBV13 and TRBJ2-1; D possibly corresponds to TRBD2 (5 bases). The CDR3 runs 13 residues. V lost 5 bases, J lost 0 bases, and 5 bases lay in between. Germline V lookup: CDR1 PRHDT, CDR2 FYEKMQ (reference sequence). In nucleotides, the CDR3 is TGTGCCAGCAGCGGGAGCTCCTACAATGAGCAGTTCTTC. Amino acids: CASSGSSYNEQFF.

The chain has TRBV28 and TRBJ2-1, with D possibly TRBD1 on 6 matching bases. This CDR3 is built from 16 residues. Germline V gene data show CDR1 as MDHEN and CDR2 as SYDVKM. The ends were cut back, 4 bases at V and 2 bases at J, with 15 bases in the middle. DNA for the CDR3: TGTGCCAGCAGTTCTATGGGGGACACAACCTACAATGAGCAGTTCTTC. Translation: CASSSMGDTTYNEQFF.

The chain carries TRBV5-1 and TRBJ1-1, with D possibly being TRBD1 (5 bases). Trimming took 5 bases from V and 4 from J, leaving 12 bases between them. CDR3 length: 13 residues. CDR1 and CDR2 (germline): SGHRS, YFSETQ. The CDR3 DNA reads TGCGCCAGCAGTCGCGGGACGGCCACTGAAGCTTTCTTT. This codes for CASSRGTATEAFF. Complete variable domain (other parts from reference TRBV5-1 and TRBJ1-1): KAGVTQTPRYLIKTRGQQVTLSCSPISGHRSVSWYQQTPGQGLQFLFEYFSETQRNKGNFPGRFSGRQFSNSRSEMNVSTLELGDSALYLCASSRGTATEAFFGQGTRLTVV.

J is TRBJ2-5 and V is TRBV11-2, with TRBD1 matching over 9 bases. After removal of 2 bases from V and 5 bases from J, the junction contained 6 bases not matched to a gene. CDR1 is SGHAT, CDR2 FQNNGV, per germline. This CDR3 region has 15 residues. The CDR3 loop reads CASSLPTGGQETQYF. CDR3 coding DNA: TGTGCCAGCAGCTTACCAACAGGGGGCCAGGAGACCCAGTACTTC.

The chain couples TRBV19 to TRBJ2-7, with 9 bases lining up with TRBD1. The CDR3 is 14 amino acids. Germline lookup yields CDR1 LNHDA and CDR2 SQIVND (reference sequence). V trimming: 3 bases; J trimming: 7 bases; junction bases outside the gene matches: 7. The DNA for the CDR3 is TGTGCCAGTAGTATCCCCGGGACAGGGAGAGAGCAGTACTTC. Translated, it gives CASSIPGTGREQYF.

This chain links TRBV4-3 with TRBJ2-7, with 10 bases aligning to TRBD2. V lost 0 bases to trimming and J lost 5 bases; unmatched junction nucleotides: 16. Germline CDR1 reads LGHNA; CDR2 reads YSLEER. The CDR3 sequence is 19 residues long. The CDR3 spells CASSQDLTSGNLLSDEQYF. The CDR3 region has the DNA TGCGCCAGCAGCCAAGATCTTACTAGCGGGAACTTACTAAGCGACGAGCAGTACTTC.

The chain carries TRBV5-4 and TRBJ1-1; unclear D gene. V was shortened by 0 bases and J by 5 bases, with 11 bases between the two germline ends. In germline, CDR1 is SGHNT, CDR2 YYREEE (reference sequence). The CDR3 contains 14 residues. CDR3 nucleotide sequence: TGTGCCAGCAGCTTGGATGGGGAGGATACTGAAGCTTTCTTT. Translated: CASSLDGEDTEAFF.

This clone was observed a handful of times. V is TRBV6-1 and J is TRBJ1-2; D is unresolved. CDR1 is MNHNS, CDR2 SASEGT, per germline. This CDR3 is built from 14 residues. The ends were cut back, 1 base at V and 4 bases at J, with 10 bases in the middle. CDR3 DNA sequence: TGTGCCAGCAGTGAAGACGGCGAGGTCTATGGCTACACCTTC. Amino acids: CASSEDGEVYGYTF.

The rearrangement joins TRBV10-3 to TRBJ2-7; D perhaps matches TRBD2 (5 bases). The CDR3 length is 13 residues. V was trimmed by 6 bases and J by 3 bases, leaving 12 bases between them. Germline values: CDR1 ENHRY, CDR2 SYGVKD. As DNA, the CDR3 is TGTGCCATCAGGCTGGGAGAGGGCTACGAGCAGTACTTC. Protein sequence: CAIRLGEGYEQYF.